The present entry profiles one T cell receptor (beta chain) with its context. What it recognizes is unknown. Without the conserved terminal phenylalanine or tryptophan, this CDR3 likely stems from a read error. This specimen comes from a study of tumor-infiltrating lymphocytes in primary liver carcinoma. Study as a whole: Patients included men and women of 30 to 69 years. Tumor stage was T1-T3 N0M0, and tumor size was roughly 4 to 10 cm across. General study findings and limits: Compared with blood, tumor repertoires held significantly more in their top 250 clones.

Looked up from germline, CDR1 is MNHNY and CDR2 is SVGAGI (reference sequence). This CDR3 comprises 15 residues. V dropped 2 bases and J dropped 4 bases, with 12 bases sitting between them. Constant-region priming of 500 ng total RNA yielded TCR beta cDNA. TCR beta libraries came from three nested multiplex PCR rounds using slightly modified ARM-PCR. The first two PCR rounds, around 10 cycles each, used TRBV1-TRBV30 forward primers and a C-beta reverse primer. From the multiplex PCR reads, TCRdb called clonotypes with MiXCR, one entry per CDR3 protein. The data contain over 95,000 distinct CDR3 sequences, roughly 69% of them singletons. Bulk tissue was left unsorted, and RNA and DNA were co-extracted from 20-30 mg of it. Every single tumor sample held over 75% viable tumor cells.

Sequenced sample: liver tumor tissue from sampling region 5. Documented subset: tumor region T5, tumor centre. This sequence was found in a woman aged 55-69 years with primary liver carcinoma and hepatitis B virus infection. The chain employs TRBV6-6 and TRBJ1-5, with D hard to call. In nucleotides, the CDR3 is TGTGCCAGCAGTTACGGTGGATCTAGTAATCAGCCCCAGCATTAT. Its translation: CASSYGGSSNQPQHY.